This TCR beta chain is drawn from a study of response to subunit inactivated influenza vaccine. The study's findings and limits: Each seasonal flu vaccination may recruit only limited new T cells, authors suggested.

V shed 6 bases and J 7 bases; nucleotides not matched to a gene: 6. Germline V gene sequence: CDR1 SQVTM, CDR2 ANQGSEA. The CDR3 extends over 12 amino acids. TCRdb processed the RT-PCR reads anew with MiXCR; each CDR3 protein has one entry. This sample has fewer than 800,000 distinct CDR3 sequences, with around a sixth found just once. This clonotype was detected a few times. The antigen remains unidentified. The specimen was PBMCs from blood, collected 11 to 12 days after vaccination. The chain recombines TRBV29-1 with TRBJ2-1, with TRBD2 matching 7 bases. The origin of this receptor is a man over 45 who received an inactivated influenza vaccine. The CDR3 here is CSVLLGGNEQFF. The DNA for the CDR3 is TGCAGCGTCCTTCTGGGGGGGAATGAGCAGTTCTTC.